The 9 T cell receptor beta chains in this list originate from one sample, sequenced in a study of PD-L1 blockade in urothelial cancer. Data came from immunoSEQ multiplex PCR; TCRdb stores just in-frame clones and leaves some out. The sample has about 45,000 clones; roughly 91% are singletons. The input for sequencing was PBMCs, taken around atezolizumab (anti-PD-L1) treatment. These TCRs come from an older woman with urothelial cancer.

The rearrangement links TRBV18 to TRBJ1-6, with TRBD1 matching 8 bases. CDR1 is KGHSH and CDR2 is LQKENI in the germline V gene. The CDR3 is 14 amino acids. The ends lost 6 bases at V and 7 bases at J; junction bases unmatched: 5. The CDR3 is CASSQGAGNSPLHF. Here the CDR3 DNA reads TGTGCCAGCTCCCAGGGGGCCGGCAATTCACCCCTCCACTTT.

The chain carries TRBV14 and TRBJ2-7; D may be TRBD2 (6 bases). The ends were cut back, 0 bases at V and 1 base at J, with 10 bases in the middle. The CDR3 runs 15 residues. Germline CDR1 SGHDN, CDR2 FVKESK. This chain's CDR3 is CASSQDHGGSYEQYF. The CDR3 DNA sequence: TGTGCCAGCAGCCAAGATCACGGGGGTTCCTACGAGCAGTACTTC.

This clone ranks as medium-sized. This chain links TRBV7-8 with TRBJ2-7, with 8 bases identical to TRBD1. The germline V gene has CDR1 SGHVS and CDR2 FQNEAQ. This CDR3 has 16 amino acids. Trimming cost V 4 bases and J 0 bases; bases outside gene matches: 8. CDR3 sequence (DNA): TGTGCCAGCAGCTCGACAGGGGCATACCTCTCCTACGAGCAGTACTTC. Translating gives CASSSTGAYLSYEQYF.

This clone was seen more than once but under ten times. This chain links TRBV6-5 with TRBJ1-2, with 9 nucleotides matching TRBD1. CDR3 length equals 13 residues. The V gene end was trimmed by 7 bases and the J gene end by 4 bases; junction bases not matched to a gene: 4. The germline CDR1 and CDR2 sequences are MNHEY and SVGAGI. The CDR3 DNA follows: TGTGCCAGCAAACCGACAGGGGGCTATGGCTACACCTTC. Protein product: CASKPTGGYGYTF.

The rearrangement links TRBV5-6 to TRBJ2-6; the D gene is possibly TRBD2 (6 bases). This CDR3 is 15 amino acids long. CDR1 SGHDT and CDR2 YYEEEE come from the germline V gene. Trimming took 6 bases from V and 4 from J, leaving 14 bases between them. Written as DNA, the CDR3 is TGTGCCAGCACCCTGGAACTAGCCGGGGCCAACGTCCTGACTTTC. Translation gives CASTLELAGANVLTF.

The V and J genes are TRBV4-1 and TRBJ1-1, with D perhaps TRBD1 (5 bases). V was pared by 3 bases and J by 7 bases, with 15 bases between. CDR1 MGHRA and CDR2 YSYEKL come from the germline V gene. CDR3 length: 14 amino acids. The chain's CDR3 is CASSQAGGAGEAFF. The DNA of the CDR3 is TGCGCCAGCAGCCAGGCCGGAGGGGCCGGTGAAGCTTTCTTT.

V and J are TRBV13 and TRBJ1-1; 8 bases agree with TRBD1. This CDR3 spans 16 amino acids. V lost 4 bases and J lost 4; bases outside the gene matches: 11. Looked up from germline, CDR1 is PRHDT and CDR2 is FYEKMQ (reference sequence). The CDR3 DNA sequence: TGTGCCAGCAGCTGGACAGGGACAGCTCCCCCCACTGAAGCTTTCTTT. Translation gives CASSWTGTAPPTEAFF.

The chain's CDR3 is CASSATWTGELFF. In DNA, the CDR3 is TGTGCCAGCAGCGCGACTTGGACCGGGGAGCTGTTTTTT. The rearrangement uses TRBV7-9 and TRBJ2-2; D unresolved. The ends were cut back, 5 bases at V and 5 bases at J, with 9 bases in the middle. The length of the CDR3 is 13 residues. Germline V CDR1 and CDR2: SEHNR, FQNEAQ (reference sequence).

V usage is TRBV15 and J usage is TRBJ2-1; the D gene is possibly TRBD2 (7 bases). The CDR3 contains 22 residues. V was trimmed by 0 bases and J by 3 bases, leaving 30 bases between them. Germline CDR1 reads LNHNV; CDR2 reads YYDKDF (reference sequence). This CDR3 is CATSRDLGGLGLKRARYNEQFF. The CDR3 DNA reads TGTGCCACCAGCAGAGATCTGGGGGGGCTGGGTCTCAAGCGGGCTCGCTACAATGAGCAGTTCTTC.